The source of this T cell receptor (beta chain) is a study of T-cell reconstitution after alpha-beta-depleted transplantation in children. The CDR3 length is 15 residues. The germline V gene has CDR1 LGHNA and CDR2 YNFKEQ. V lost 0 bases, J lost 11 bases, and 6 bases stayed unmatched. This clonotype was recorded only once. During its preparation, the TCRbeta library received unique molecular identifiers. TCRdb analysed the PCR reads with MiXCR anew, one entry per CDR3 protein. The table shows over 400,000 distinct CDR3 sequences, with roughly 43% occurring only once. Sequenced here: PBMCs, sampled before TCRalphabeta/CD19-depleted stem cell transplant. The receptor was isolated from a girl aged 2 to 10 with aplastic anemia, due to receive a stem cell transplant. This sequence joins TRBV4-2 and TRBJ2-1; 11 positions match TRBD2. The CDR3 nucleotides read TGTGCCAGCAGCCAAGATACGGGACTAGCGGAAAAGCAGTTCTTC. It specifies CASSQDTGLAEKQFF.